Presented here are 22 T cell receptor beta chains from one specimen sequenced in a study of shared clonotypes between healthy human individuals. The protocol was immunoSEQ multiplex PCR, while the TCRdb copy is restricted to in-frame clones and leaves out a portion. This table holds 600,000 to 800,000 clones, 55% to 80% found once. Specimen: memory CD4+ T cells sorted from blood. Subset in this sample: CD45RA-negative fraction. Source of these receptors: a woman in her twenties or thirties in good health.

The sample holds one count of this clone. This chain links TRBV19 with TRBJ1-3, with D maybe TRBD1 (6 bases). CDR3 length equals 14 residues. Deletions cut 7 bases from V and 2 bases from J, with 12 bases between. CDR1 LNHDA and CDR2 SQIVND come from the germline V gene (reference sequence). The CDR3 DNA follows: TGTGCCAGTAAGGGGGGAGAAGCTGGAAACACCATATATTTT. This encodes CASKGGEAGNTIYF.

The rearrangement uses TRBV5-4 and TRBJ2-3, with 8 nucleotides matching TRBD2. Germline CDR1 and CDR2: SGHNT and YYREEE (reference sequence). Trimming removed 0 bases from V and 2 bases from J; junction bases left unmatched: 5. The CDR3 is 16 amino acids. CDR3 in amino acids: CASSLGSGSYTDTQYF. The CDR3 nucleotides read TGTGCCAGCAGCTTGGGGAGCGGGAGTTACACAGATACGCAGTATTTT.

The chain uses TRBV2 and TRBJ2-7; D possibly corresponds to TRBD1 (5 bases). There are 15 residues in the CDR3. In germline, CDR1 is SNHLY, CDR2 FYNNEI. V was pared by 1 base and J by 0 bases, with 10 bases between. This chain's CDR3 is CASSEGDSFSYEQYF. CDR3 DNA sequence: TGTGCCAGCAGTGAAGGAGACAGTTTCTCCTACGAGCAGTACTTC.

The chain combines TRBV2 with TRBJ2-5; perhaps TRBD2 as D (7 bases). This CDR3 is built from 12 residues. Germline V gene data show CDR1 as SNHLY and CDR2 as FYNNEI. The V and J ends lost 6 bases and 5 bases respectively, with 10 bases between them. The CDR3 DNA reads as TGTGCCAGCAGAGGGGGAGGGGAGACCCAGTACTTC. Encoded protein: CASRGGGETQYF.

The V gene is TRBV5-1, the J gene TRBJ2-2; TRBD1 aligns across 9 bases. The V segment lost 7 bases and the J segment 0 bases; nucleotides outside the gene matches: 7. Per the germline V gene, CDR1 is SGHRS and CDR2 is YFSETQ. The CDR3 is 16 amino acids. This chain's CDR3 is CASGLRDRANTGELFF. CDR3 coding DNA: TGCGCCAGCGGACTGCGGGACAGGGCGAACACCGGGGAGCTGTTTTTT. The full variable domain, completed using reference TRBV5-1 and TRBJ2-2, is KAGVTQTPRYLIKTRGQQVTLSCSPISGHRSVSWYQQTPGQGLQFLFEYFSETQRNKGNFPGRFSGRQFSNSRSEMNVSTLELGDSALYLCASGLRDRANTGELFFGEGSRLTVL.

This clone showed up just a few times. The CDR3 here is CASSPVGGVASYGYTF. The CDR3 DNA reads TGTGCCAGCTCACCAGTGGGAGGGGTCGCAAGTTATGGCTACACCTTC. The chain uses TRBV18 and TRBJ1-2; D is perhaps TRBD1 (5 bases). Germline-derived CDR1 and CDR2 are KGHSH and LQKENI. The CDR3 runs 16 residues. Trimming took 2 bases from V and 5 from J, leaving 18 bases between them.

As for this clone: This may be a read error: a much more frequent sequence differs by one nucleotide. The chain recombines TRBV27 with TRBJ2-1, with TRBD2 identical over 9 bases. V lost 0 bases to trimming and J lost 4 bases; unmatched junction nucleotides: 4. The CDR3 extends over 16 amino acids. Per the germline V gene, CDR1 is MNHEY and CDR2 is SMNVEV (reference sequence). Here the CDR3 reads CASSLSASGIYNEQFF. DNA for the CDR3: TGTGCCAGCAGTTTATCGGCTAGCGGGATTTACAATGAGCAGTTCTTC.

The chain is built from TRBV30 and TRBJ2-4; 8 bases match TRBD2. After removal of 1 base from V and 2 bases from J, the junction contained 4 bases not matched to a gene. The germline V gene encodes CDR1 GTSNPN and CDR2 SVGIG (reference sequence). The CDR3 is 15 residues long. This chain's CDR3 is CAWSGGGLSKNIQYF. The CDR3 region has the DNA TGTGCCTGGAGTGGCGGGGGGTTGTCCAAAAACATTCAGTACTTC.

This chain joins TRBV7-9 and TRBJ2-7, with 8 bases lining up with TRBD2. Losses at the gene ends were 1 base for V and 1 base for J; bases not matched to a gene: 6. Germline lookup yields CDR1 SEHNR and CDR2 FQNEAQ (reference sequence). The CDR3 totals 16 residues. The CDR3 coding sequence is TGTGCCAGCAGCTTAGAAAATCCTAGCGGGTCCTACGAGCAGTACTTC. Its protein is CASSLENPSGSYEQYF.

The rearrangement links TRBV2 to TRBJ2-7, with D tentatively TRBD1 (5 bases). V lost 6 bases, J lost 6 bases, and 12 bases lay in between. The CDR3 length is 12 residues. Germline V CDR1 and CDR2: SNHLY, FYNNEI. The CDR3 DNA reads as TGTGCCAGCAGAGAAACAGGCCCCGAGCAGTACTTC. Translating it yields CASRETGPEQYF.

The chain couples TRBV15 to TRBJ2-1, with TRBD2 identical over 11 bases. The CDR3 is 15 amino acids. CDR1 and CDR2 from the germline V gene are LNHNV and YYDKDF (reference sequence). J was trimmed by 9 bases and V by 2 bases; bases with no gene match: 6. CDR3 nucleotides: TGTGCCACCAGCAGAATAGCGGGAGGGCCGAGTGAGCAGTTCTTC. Translating gives CATSRIAGGPSEQFF.

The CDR3 loop reads CASSLAGRNTDTQYF. CDR3 sequence (DNA): TGTGCCAGCAGCCTGGCGGGACGGAACACAGATACGCAGTATTTT. This rearrangement joins TRBV7-2 to TRBJ2-3; D may be TRBD2 (6 bases). Germline-derived CDR1 and CDR2 are SGHTA and FQGNSA. Trimming removed 5 bases from V and 2 bases from J, with 14 bases in between. The CDR3 consists of 15 residues.

Concerning this clone: A far larger clone is a single base away, which makes a read error likely. At the DNA level, this CDR3 is encoded by other sequences in the same sample as well. CDR3 DNA: TGTGCCAGTAGTATTACTAGCGGATTGGGTCGGACCCAGTACTTC. Protein product: CASSITSGLGRTQYF. The chain links TRBV19 to TRBJ2-5; 8 positions match TRBD2. With V trimmed by 3 bases and J by 7 bases, 10 bases remained unmatched. The CDR3 length is 15 residues. Germline values: CDR1 LNHDA, CDR2 SQIVND (reference sequence).

This chain uses TRBV10-2 with TRBJ2-7, with D tentatively TRBD2 (5 bases). The CDR3 runs 16 residues. From germline, CDR1 is WSHSY and CDR2 SAAADI. V shed 6 bases and J shed 3 bases, with 21 bases lying between them. The CDR3 coding sequence is TGCGCCAGCAGGGGAAGTGAGGGATCACTCTACTACGAGCAGTACTTC. Translation: CASRGSEGSLYYEQYF.

This clone came up a few times. The V gene is TRBV29-1, the J gene TRBJ2-7; D is possibly TRBD1 or TRBD2 (6 bases each). The V and J ends lost 4 bases and 7 bases respectively, with 17 bases between them. The CDR3 is made up of 13 amino acids. From germline, CDR1 is SQVTM and CDR2 ANQGSEA. The CDR3 spells CSVGNRLGGEQYF. The CDR3 DNA reads as TGCAGCGTTGGCAACCGACTAGGGGGAGAGCAGTACTTC.

The V and J genes are TRBV28 and TRBJ2-7, with D uncertain. The germline gives CDR1 MDHEN, CDR2 SYDVKM. The length of the CDR3 is 13 residues. Trimming removed 7 bases at V and 3 bases at J, with 13 bases between. CDR3 residues: CASMMASGYEQYF. As DNA, the CDR3 is TGTGCCAGCATGATGGCGTCGGGCTACGAGCAGTACTTC. Using reference TRBV28 and TRBJ2-7 for the parts outside the CDR3, the full variable domain is DVKVTQSSRYLVKRTGEKVFLECVQDMDHENMFWYRQDPGLGLRLIYFSYDVKMKEKGDIPEGYSVSREKKERFSLILESASTNQTSMYLCASMMASGYEQYFGPGTRLTVT.

This clone was observed a handful of times. The V and J genes are TRBV28 and TRBJ2-2, with D maybe TRBD1 (6 bases). This CDR3 is built from 14 residues. Germline CDR1 is MDHEN and CDR2 is SYDVKM. Trimming took 5 bases from V and 6 from J, leaving 13 bases between them. The CDR3 nucleotides are TGTGCCAGCAGTCCCCGACAGGCCCCCGGGGAGCTGTTTTTT. Encoded protein: CASSPRQAPGELFF.

The sample holds a few counts of this clone. This chain connects TRBV19 to TRBJ2-1, with TRBD2 matching 9 bases. Germline CDR1 and CDR2: LNHDA and SQIVND (reference sequence). After removal of 3 bases from V and 4 bases from J, the junction contained 1 base not matched to a gene. The CDR3 is 14 residues long. The DNA of the CDR3 is TGTGCCAGTAGTATGCGGGGGGGTTACAATGAGCAGTTCTTC. This translates into CASSMRGGYNEQFF.

This clone showed up just once. In DNA form, the CDR3 reads TGTGCCAGCAGGGAACAGGGTTACGATGAGCAGTTCTTC. Amino acid sequence: CASREQGYDEQFF. V usage is TRBV14 and J usage is TRBJ2-1; possibly TRBD1 for D (6 bases). This CDR3 spans 13 amino acids. CDR1 is SGHDN, CDR2 FVKESK, per germline. The V gene lost 6 bases and the J gene lost 8 bases, with 14 bases spanning the gap.

This clone occurred a few times. CDR3 loop: CASSFSGRDYNEQFF. The CDR3 coding sequence is TGTGCCAGCAGTTTTTCAGGGCGGGACTACAATGAGCAGTTCTTC. The rearrangement joins TRBV28 to TRBJ2-1, with D perhaps matching TRBD2 (6 bases). The germline V and J ends were trimmed by 3 bases and 3 bases, with 12 bases remaining between them. CDR1 is MDHEN, CDR2 SYDVKM, per germline. The CDR3 spans 15 residues.

The chain recombines TRBV18 with TRBJ1-1; no definite D call. Trimming removed 3 bases from V and 3 bases from J, with 8 bases in between. The CDR3 length is 13 residues. Germline-derived CDR1 and CDR2 are KGHSH and LQKENI. CDR3 DNA sequence: TGTGCCAGCTCACCGAGTGCCGACACTGAAGCTTTCTTT. Translated, it gives CASSPSADTEAFF.

V and J are TRBV5-4 and TRBJ2-1; 13 positions match TRBD2. CDR3 length: 16 amino acids. V trimming: 5 bases; J trimming: 8 bases; junction bases outside the gene matches: 10. Looked up from germline, CDR1 is SGHNT and CDR2 is YYREEE (reference sequence). The CDR3, as DNA: TGTGCCAGCAGTCCAGGACTAGCGGGAGTAAAAGATGAGCAGTTCTTC. It is translated as CASSPGLAGVKDEQFF.